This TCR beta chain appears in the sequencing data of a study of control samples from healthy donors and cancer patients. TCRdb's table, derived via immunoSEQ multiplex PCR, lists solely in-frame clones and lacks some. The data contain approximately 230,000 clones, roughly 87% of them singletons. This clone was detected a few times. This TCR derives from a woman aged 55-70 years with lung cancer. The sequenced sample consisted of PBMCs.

The CDR3 loop is CASTLTSGIGNTGELFF. The CDR3 coding sequence is TGTGCCAGCACACTGACTAGCGGGATTGGGAACACCGGGGAGCTGTTTTTT. The chain joins TRBV7-9 to TRBJ2-2; 11 bases fit TRBD2. Germline V lookup: CDR1 SEHNR, CDR2 FQNEAQ (reference sequence). This CDR3 spans 17 amino acids. V trimming: 7 bases; J trimming: 1 base; junction bases outside the gene matches: 8.